The rows below give T cell receptor beta chains drawn from one sample of a study of blood T cell repertoires in COVID-19. The protocol was immunoSEQ multiplex PCR, while the TCRdb copy is restricted to in-frame clones and leaves out a portion. The data contain about 270,000 clones, roughly 86% of them seen just once; the ten biggest clones take up about 2.5%. The sequenced sample consisted of peripheral blood. The receptors shown here come from a woman between 45 and 65 years old with acute or convalescent COVID-19. Each CDR3 is given with its conserved first and last residue. D genes are given only for firm matches. Only some rows state a clone size, as once, few, many or a class for expanded clones.

cdr3_nt: TGTGCCAGCCGCCAGACAGGAAACTATGGCTACACCTTC; cdr3_aa: CASRQTGNYGYTF; cdr3_length: 13; d_call: NA; v_call: TRBV6-5; j_call: TRBJ1-2; clone_size: NA
cdr3_nt: TGTGCCAGCAGCTTGGGGCCCGGGAAAGAAAAACTGTTTTTT; cdr3_aa: CASSLGPGKEKLFF; cdr3_length: 14; d_call: NA; v_call: TRBV5-4; j_call: TRBJ1-4; clone_size: once
cdr3_nt: TGCAGCGGGGCCGCTCGAAATGAAAAACTGTTTTTT; cdr3_aa: CSGAARNEKLFF; cdr3_length: 12; d_call: NA; v_call: TRBV29-1; j_call: TRBJ1-4; clone_size: once
cdr3_nt: TGTGCCAGCAGCTTAATAGGGGATGAAGCTTTCTTT; cdr3_aa: CASSLIGDEAFF; cdr3_length: 12; d_call: NA; v_call: TRBV7-9; j_call: TRBJ1-1; clone_size: NA
cdr3_nt: TGTGCCAGCAGTTCGGGACTAGCGGCATCCTTGTACGAGCAGTACTTC; cdr3_aa: CASSSGLAASLYEQYF; cdr3_length: 16; d_call: TRBD2; v_call: TRBV28; j_call: TRBJ2-7; clone_size: NA
cdr3_nt: TGTGCCACCAGTGAATCGGACGCGGGGAAGGAGAATGAGCAGTTCTTC; cdr3_aa: CATSESDAGKENEQFF; cdr3_length: 16; d_call: NA; v_call: TRBV24-1; j_call: TRBJ2-1; clone_size: NA
cdr3_nt: TGTGCCAGCAGCGTGCGACCCGGGACAGGGCAATCACCCCTCCACTTT; cdr3_aa: CASSVRPGTGQSPLHF; cdr3_length: 16; d_call: TRBD1; v_call: TRBV9; j_call: TRBJ1-6; clone_size: NA
cdr3_nt: TGTGCCAGCAGCGGGGACTCCGAAAACATTCAGTACTTC; cdr3_aa: CASSGDSENIQYF; cdr3_length: 13; d_call: NA; v_call: TRBV2; j_call: TRBJ2-4; clone_size: NA
cdr3_nt: TGTGCCACCAGCAGAGAAAAAGCGGGAGGGCCTTTGGAAGAGACCCAGTACTTC; cdr3_aa: CATSREKAGGPLEETQYF; cdr3_length: 18; d_call: TRBD2; v_call: TRBV15; j_call: TRBJ2-5; clone_size: few
cdr3_nt: TGTGCCACCAGTGAGCCCCCGGGACACGGAGCTAACTATGGCTACACCTTC; cdr3_aa: CATSEPPGHGANYGYTF; cdr3_length: 17; d_call: NA; v_call: TRBV24-1; j_call: TRBJ1-2; clone_size: NA
cdr3_nt: TGTGCCAACCGGACGGGGAGGGGCCAAGAGACCCAGTACTTC; cdr3_aa: CANRTGRGQETQYF; cdr3_length: 14; d_call: NA; v_call: TRBV21-1; j_call: TRBJ2-5; clone_size: NA
cdr3_nt: TGTGCCACCAGTGACGGGAGAGCTGGGGATGAAGCTTTCTTT; cdr3_aa: CATSDGRAGDEAFF; cdr3_length: 14; d_call: NA; v_call: TRBV15; j_call: TRBJ1-1; clone_size: NA
cdr3_nt: TGTGCCAGCAGTTTATCCAGAGGAGTCTATGGCTACACCTTC; cdr3_aa: CASSLSRGVYGYTF; cdr3_length: 14; d_call: NA; v_call: TRBV28; j_call: TRBJ1-2; clone_size: NA
cdr3_nt: TGTGCCAGCGCTTCGGGTCGGAGCTCCTACAATGAGCAGTTCTTC; cdr3_aa: CASASGRSSYNEQFF; cdr3_length: 15; d_call: NA; v_call: TRBV7-9; j_call: TRBJ2-1; clone_size: once
cdr3_nt: TGTGCCAGCAGCTACTTAGGAGGAGGGATCTCCTACAATGAGCAGTTCTTC; cdr3_aa: CASSYLGGGISYNEQFF; cdr3_length: 17; d_call: NA; v_call: TRBV2; j_call: TRBJ2-1; clone_size: NA
cdr3_nt: TGCAGCGTCAGAATACAGGGGTTGGGTGAAAAACTGTTTTTT; cdr3_aa: CSVRIQGLGEKLFF; cdr3_length: 14; d_call: TRBD1; v_call: TRBV29-1; j_call: TRBJ1-4; clone_size: NA
cdr3_nt: TGCGCCAGCAGCCCCAATTCACAGGTGGACTATGGCTACACCTTC; cdr3_aa: CASSPNSQVDYGYTF; cdr3_length: 15; d_call: NA; v_call: TRBV5-1; j_call: TRBJ1-2; clone_size: NA
cdr3_nt: TGTGCCAGCAGCCCCCCGCGCCACTATGGCTACACCTTC; cdr3_aa: CASSPPRHYGYTF; cdr3_length: 13; d_call: NA; v_call: TRBV11-2; j_call: TRBJ1-2; clone_size: NA
cdr3_nt: TGTGCCAGCAGGTACCTTTCCTACGAGCAGTACTTC; cdr3_aa: CASRYLSYEQYF; cdr3_length: 12; d_call: NA; v_call: TRBV6-2/TRBV6-3; j_call: TRBJ2-7; clone_size: NA
cdr3_nt: TGTGCCAGCAGTTTATCCCTTTATGGCTACACCTTC; cdr3_aa: CASSLSLYGYTF; cdr3_length: 12; d_call: NA; v_call: TRBV28; j_call: TRBJ1-2; clone_size: NA
cdr3_nt: TGTGCCAGCAGCTTAAAGCCCGGCTCTGGAAACACCATATATTTT; cdr3_aa: CASSLKPGSGNTIYF; cdr3_length: 15; d_call: NA; v_call: TRBV7-3; j_call: TRBJ1-3; clone_size: NA
cdr3_nt: TGTGCCAGCAGTCATGGACAGGGGGCTTGGGAGCAGTACTTC; cdr3_aa: CASSHGQGAWEQYF; cdr3_length: 14; d_call: TRBD1; v_call: TRBV27; j_call: TRBJ2-7; clone_size: NA
cdr3_nt: TGCGCCAGCAGCCCTTGGACAGGGATGAACACTGAAGCTTTCTTT; cdr3_aa: CASSPWTGMNTEAFF; cdr3_length: 15; d_call: TRBD1; v_call: TRBV4-3; j_call: TRBJ1-1; clone_size: NA
cdr3_nt: TGTGCCAGCAGCTTATCCAGGGGGACTGCAACTAATGAAAAACTGTTTTTT; cdr3_aa: CASSLSRGTATNEKLFF; cdr3_length: 17; d_call: TRBD1; v_call: TRBV7-9; j_call: TRBJ1-4; clone_size: NA
cdr3_nt: TGTGCCAGCAGCGTAGTGGGGGCGGATAATTCACCCCTCCACTTT; cdr3_aa: CASSVVGADNSPLHF; cdr3_length: 15; d_call: NA; v_call: TRBV9; j_call: TRBJ1-6; clone_size: once
cdr3_nt: TGCAGCGTTGAAGGGACAGTCGGCAATGAGCAGTTCTTC; cdr3_aa: CSVEGTVGNEQFF; cdr3_length: 13; d_call: NA; v_call: TRBV29-1; j_call: TRBJ2-1; clone_size: NA
cdr3_nt: TGTGCCAGCAGCCCCCACACAGATACGCAGTATTTT; cdr3_aa: CASSPHTDTQYF; cdr3_length: 12; d_call: NA; v_call: TRBV9; j_call: TRBJ2-3; clone_size: NA
cdr3_nt: TGTGCCAGCAGCGTATTCCAGGAGGGCACTGAAGCTTTCTTT; cdr3_aa: CASSVFQEGTEAFF; cdr3_length: 14; d_call: NA; v_call: TRBV9; j_call: TRBJ1-1; clone_size: NA
cdr3_nt: TGTGCCAGCAGCTTAGATCCCGGGGGGCTGAGTGAAAAACTGTTTTTT; cdr3_aa: CASSLDPGGLSEKLFF; cdr3_length: 16; d_call: NA; v_call: TRBV11-2; j_call: TRBJ1-4; clone_size: NA
cdr3_nt: TGTGCCAGCATGGCAGGGGCTGCGCAGCCCCAGCATTTT; cdr3_aa: CASMAGAAQPQHF; cdr3_length: 13; d_call: NA; v_call: TRBV2; j_call: TRBJ1-5; clone_size: NA
cdr3_nt: TGTGCCAGCAGCCTAGGGACTAGCGAGTCCTACGAGCAGTACTTC; cdr3_aa: CASSLGTSESYEQYF; cdr3_length: 15; d_call: TRBD2; v_call: TRBV11-2; j_call: TRBJ2-7; clone_size: once
cdr3_nt: TGCGCCAGCAGCTTGGTCACAGGGGCGAACACTGAAGCTTTCTTT; cdr3_aa: CASSLVTGANTEAFF; cdr3_length: 15; d_call: TRBD1; v_call: TRBV5-1; j_call: TRBJ1-1; clone_size: NA
cdr3_nt: TGTGCCAGCAGCCCTAGCGGGAGCTCCTACAATGAGCAGTTCTTC; cdr3_aa: CASSPSGSSYNEQFF; cdr3_length: 15; d_call: TRBD2; v_call: TRBV7-3; j_call: TRBJ2-1; clone_size: NA
cdr3_nt: TGTGCCAGAACCCTTAGCGGGAGAGCGAACGAGCAGTACTTC; cdr3_aa: CARTLSGRANEQYF; cdr3_length: 14; d_call: TRBD2; v_call: TRBV2; j_call: TRBJ2-7; clone_size: NA
cdr3_nt: TGTGCCAGCAGTGAATTTAGGTCGGGGGGCCCCGGGACCCAGTACTTC; cdr3_aa: CASSEFRSGGPGTQYF; cdr3_length: 16; d_call: NA; v_call: TRBV2; j_call: TRBJ2-5; clone_size: NA
cdr3_nt: TGTGCCAGCAGTGACGGACAGATCGGGGAGCTGTTTTTT; cdr3_aa: CASSDGQIGELFF; cdr3_length: 13; d_call: NA; v_call: TRBV25-1; j_call: TRBJ2-2; clone_size: NA
cdr3_nt: TGCAGCGTGCGGGACCGCGATATGATTGTTAATGAAAAACTGTTTTTT; cdr3_aa: CSVRDRDMIVNEKLFF; cdr3_length: 16; d_call: NA; v_call: TRBV29-1; j_call: TRBJ1-4; clone_size: NA
cdr3_nt: TGTGCCAGCAGCTTAAGCGTATCAGATACGCAGTATTTT; cdr3_aa: CASSLSVSDTQYF; cdr3_length: 13; d_call: NA; v_call: TRBV7-9; j_call: TRBJ2-3; clone_size: NA
cdr3_nt: TGCGCCAGCAGCCCAGATTCGGGCTATGGCTACACCTTC; cdr3_aa: CASSPDSGYGYTF; cdr3_length: 13; d_call: NA; v_call: TRBV23-1; j_call: TRBJ1-2; clone_size: NA
cdr3_nt: TGTGCCAGCAGACCGCGACAGGGGGTTAATTCACCCCTCCACTTT; cdr3_aa: CASRPRQGVNSPLHF; cdr3_length: 15; d_call: TRBD1; v_call: TRBV6-5; j_call: TRBJ1-6; clone_size: NA
cdr3_nt: TGTGCCAGCAGTAGGGGCAGGAGGGGCGAACACGGCTACACCTTC; cdr3_aa: CASSRGRRGEHGYTF; cdr3_length: 15; d_call: NA; v_call: TRBV6-2/TRBV6-3; j_call: TRBJ1-2; clone_size: few
cdr3_nt: TGTGCCAGCAGGTGGACAGGGGGGATCTATGGCTACACCTTC; cdr3_aa: CASRWTGGIYGYTF; cdr3_length: 14; d_call: TRBD1; v_call: TRBV28; j_call: TRBJ1-2; clone_size: NA
cdr3_nt: TGTGCCAGCAGCTTAATAGCGGGAAACACAGATACGCAGTATTTT; cdr3_aa: CASSLIAGNTDTQYF; cdr3_length: 15; d_call: TRBD2; v_call: TRBV5-4; j_call: TRBJ2-3; clone_size: NA
cdr3_nt: TGTGCCAGCGCGAGAGGACAGGCCGACTCTGGAAACACCATATATTTT; cdr3_aa: CASARGQADSGNTIYF; cdr3_length: 16; d_call: TRBD1; v_call: TRBV13; j_call: TRBJ1-3; clone_size: NA
cdr3_nt: TGTGCCAGCAGCTTAAATGCCAGGGGGAACACCGGGGAGCTGTTTTTT; cdr3_aa: CASSLNARGNTGELFF; cdr3_length: 16; d_call: NA; v_call: TRBV7-3; j_call: TRBJ2-2; clone_size: NA
cdr3_nt: TGTGCCAGCAGCCAGGGACTAGCGGGAGGGCTTAAGTTCTTC; cdr3_aa: CASSQGLAGGLKFF; cdr3_length: 14; d_call: TRBD2; v_call: TRBV3-1/TRBV3-2; j_call: TRBJ2-1; clone_size: once
cdr3_nt: TGTGCCACCAGGGGGGGTACAGGCCTCTCCTACGAGCAGTACTTC; cdr3_aa: CATRGGTGLSYEQYF; cdr3_length: 15; d_call: NA; v_call: TRBV24-1; j_call: TRBJ2-7; clone_size: NA
cdr3_nt: TGTGCCATCAGTGAGTCGACTAGTTCGGTGGATACGCAGTATTTT; cdr3_aa: CAISESTSSVDTQYF; cdr3_length: 15; d_call: NA; v_call: TRBV10-3; j_call: TRBJ2-3; clone_size: few
cdr3_nt: TGTGCCAGCAGCCCGAGACAGCAAGAGACCCAGTACTTC; cdr3_aa: CASSPRQQETQYF; cdr3_length: 13; d_call: NA; v_call: TRBV7-2; j_call: TRBJ2-5; clone_size: NA
cdr3_nt: TGTGCCTCTGGGGGTCCGGGAGGCCCCTCTAATGGCTACACCTTC; cdr3_aa: CASGGPGGPSNGYTF; cdr3_length: 15; d_call: NA; v_call: TRBV6-5; j_call: TRBJ1-2; clone_size: NA
cdr3_nt: TGTGCCAGCAGCCAAGATTATCGGGGAGCCCAATACAATGAGCAGTTCTTC; cdr3_aa: CASSQDYRGAQYNEQFF; cdr3_length: 17; d_call: NA; v_call: TRBV3-1/TRBV3-2; j_call: TRBJ2-1; clone_size: NA
cdr3_nt: TGTGCCAGCAGTGGTTTCCTCGTCGGGGAGCAGTTCTTC; cdr3_aa: CASSGFLVGEQFF; cdr3_length: 13; d_call: NA; v_call: TRBV2; j_call: TRBJ2-1; clone_size: once
cdr3_nt: TGTGCCAGCAGCTCAAACCAGGGATTTAAGACGAACTCCTACGAGCAGTACTTC; cdr3_aa: CASSSNQGFKTNSYEQYF; cdr3_length: 18; d_call: NA; v_call: TRBV7-6; j_call: TRBJ2-7; clone_size: NA
cdr3_nt: TGTGCCAGCAGTTACTCGAGTGGCGGAGCTAATGAAAAACTGTTTTTT; cdr3_aa: CASSYSSGGANEKLFF; cdr3_length: 16; d_call: NA; v_call: TRBV6-5; j_call: TRBJ1-4; clone_size: NA
cdr3_nt: TGTGCCAGCAGCCAGGGTAGCGGGAGAGGTGAGACCCAGTACTTC; cdr3_aa: CASSQGSGRGETQYF; cdr3_length: 15; d_call: TRBD2; v_call: TRBV11-3; j_call: TRBJ2-5; clone_size: NA
cdr3_nt: TGTGCCAGCAGTTCCGTACCCGGCGGCACTGAAGCTTTCTTT; cdr3_aa: CASSSVPGGTEAFF; cdr3_length: 14; d_call: NA; v_call: TRBV28; j_call: TRBJ1-1; clone_size: NA